What follows are 14 T cell receptor beta chains derived from one specimen sequenced in a study of T cell repertoires in cytomegalovirus infection (dated by TCRdb to between 2018 and 2021). The sample was run on an Illumina HiSeq 1500. TCRdb cleaned the public reads at Q25 with fastp, built clones with MiXCR and kept in-frame beta chains. Entries that share a CDR3 protein sequence are merged under the most common genes and DNA. This sample holds around 300,000 distinct CDR3 sequences; over 7.5% were observed only once. The ten largest clones take up about 3.9% of the sample. Material: PBMCs. The receptors here all came from a human donor in good health (CMV status not recorded). Some clones in this sample may be carry-over from other donors' samples.

This clonotype showed up many times. This rearrangement joins TRBV7-2 to TRBJ1-6; D is unclear. Looked up from germline, CDR1 is SGHTA and CDR2 is FQGNSA. Trimming left V 5 bases short and J 9 bases short, with 11 bases between. This CDR3 has 13 residues. The CDR3 region has the DNA TGTGCCAGCAGCCTACATCCTGGTTCACCCCTCCACTTT. Its protein product is CASSLHPGSPLHF.

This clonotype was observed at least ten times. The chain combines TRBV7-2 with TRBJ1-2; 10 positions agree with TRBD1. The V gene's germline CDR1 is SGHTA and CDR2 FQGNSA. V lost 5 bases and J lost 3; bases outside the gene matches: 9. The CDR3 sequence is 16 residues long. CDR3 in amino acids: CASSGGTGEFYYGYTF. CDR3 nucleotides: TGTGCCAGCAGCGGCGGGACAGGGGAATTTTACTATGGCTACACCTTC.

This clonotype was seen ten or more times. The V gene is TRBV7-9, the J gene TRBJ1-5; D unresolved. CDR1 SEHNR and CDR2 FQNEAQ come from the germline V gene (reference sequence). V lost 2 bases to trimming and J lost 5 bases, with 10 bases between them. This CDR3 region has 14 residues. The CDR3 reads CASSLSSADQPQHF. CDR3 nucleotide sequence: TGTGCCAGCAGCTTAAGCAGCGCCGATCAGCCCCAGCATTTT.

This clonotype was recorded at least ten times. For the CDR3, the DNA is TGCAGTGCTAGACGGGCGGGGAACACCGGGGAGCTGTTTTTT. It yields the protein CSARRAGNTGELFF. The chain employs TRBV20-1 and TRBJ2-2; possible D gene TRBD2, 5 bases. The CDR3 runs to 14 residues. Germline V lookup: CDR1 DFQATT, CDR2 SNEGSKA (reference sequence). V was cut by 2 bases and J by 1 base, with 8 bases left in between.

This clonotype came up many times. The chain links TRBV7-8 to TRBJ1-6; 8 bases match TRBD1. The CDR3 has 15 amino acids. CDR1 and CDR2 (germline): SGHVS, FQNEAQ. V was pared by 0 bases and J by 10 bases, with 5 bases of the junction left unmatched. The CDR3 bases are TGTGCCAGCAGCTTAGCAGGACAGGGTCCCTCACCCCTCCACTTT. Its translation is CASSLAGQGPSPLHF. Supplemented by reference TRBV7-8 and TRBJ1-6, the full variable domain reads GAGVSQSPRYKVAKRGQDVALRCDPISGHVSLFWYQQALGQGPEFLTYFQNEAQLDKSGLPSDRFFAERPEGSVSTLKIQRTQQEDSAVYLCASSLAGQGPSPLHFGNGTRLTVT.

This clonotype has a handful of counts. The chain couples TRBV20-1 to TRBJ2-7; D is possibly TRBD1 (8 bases). Germline loops: CDR1 DFQATT, CDR2 SNEGSKA (reference sequence). Trimming stripped 6 bases from V and 2 bases from J, with 14 bases between. The CDR3 is 13 residues long. CDR3 sequence (DNA): TGCAGTGCAAACAGGGGGGGGACCTACGAGCAGTACTTC. This encodes CSANRGGTYEQYF.

The sample holds many counts of this clonotype. The chain couples TRBV6-2 or TRBV6-3 to TRBJ1-5; D call uncertain. V lost 2 bases and J 9 bases, leaving 23 bases between the germline ends. Germline V gene sequence: CDR1 MNHEY, CDR2 SVGEGT. This CDR3 has 17 residues. The CDR3 region is CASSYGRGTGEIRPQHF. The CDR3 DNA sequence: TGTGCCAGCAGTTACGGACGGGGAACGGGCGAAATTAGGCCCCAGCATTTT.

A few counts support this clonotype. V is TRBV19 and J is TRBJ1-4; TRBD1 is a possible D gene (5 bases). CDR3 length: 13 residues. V was shortened by 5 bases and J by 8 bases, with 12 bases between the two germline ends. Germline CDR1 is LNHDA and CDR2 is SQIVND (reference sequence). In nucleotides, the CDR3 is TGTGCCAGTAGTGCGGCAGGGCAAGAAAAACTGTTTTTT. It is translated as CASSAAGQEKLFF. The full variable domain, completed using reference TRBV19 and TRBJ1-4, is DGGITQSPKYLFRKEGQNVTLSCEQNLNHDAMYWYRQDPGQGLRLIYYSQIVNDFQKGDIAEGYSVSREKKESFPLTVTSAQKNPTAFYLCASSAAGQEKLFFGSGTQLSVL.

This clonotype showed up just a few times. The rearrangement links TRBV20-1 to TRBJ1-1, with TRBD1 matching 9 bases. Germline CDR1 and CDR2: DFQATT and SNEGSKA (reference sequence). The CDR3 loop spans 14 amino acids. V trimming: 2 bases; J trimming: 4 bases; junction bases outside the gene matches: 5. This CDR3 reads CSARRGQGGTEAFF. In DNA, the CDR3 is TGCAGTGCTAGACGGGGACAGGGAGGCACTGAAGCTTTCTTT.

This clonotype was counted a few times. V and J are TRBV7-2 and TRBJ1-1; the D gene is possibly TRBD1 (5 bases). Germline V gives CDR1 SGHTA, CDR2 FQGNSA. V lost 1 base and J lost 4, with 13 bases in between. The CDR3 has 15 residues. Here the CDR3 reads CASSLDPGWITEAFF. Here the CDR3 DNA reads TGTGCCAGCAGCTTAGATCCAGGGTGGATCACTGAAGCTTTCTTT.

The genes are TRBV29-1 and TRBJ1-1; maybe TRBD1 (6 bases). CDR1 is SQVTM and CDR2 is ANQGSEA in the germline V gene. The CDR3 has 14 amino acids. The V gene lost 7 bases and the J gene lost 5 bases, with 20 bases spanning the gap. The CDR3 region is CSAGGRTGKTEAFF. CDR3 DNA sequence: TGCAGCGCCGGAGGCCGTACAGGGAAGACTGAAGCTTTCTTT.

The chain joins TRBV6-6 to TRBJ2-4, with D possibly TRBD1 on 6 matching bases. Germline V gene data show CDR1 as MNHNY and CDR2 as SVGAGI (reference sequence). This CDR3 contains 14 residues. Trimming left V 6 bases short and J 2 bases short, with 11 bases between. The CDR3: CASRAGTTKNIQYF. The CDR3, as DNA: TGTGCCAGCAGGGCAGGGACAACCAAAAACATTCAGTACTTC.

The V gene is TRBV7-8, the J gene TRBJ1-4, with a tentative D call TRBD1 (6 bases). Per the germline V gene, CDR1 is SGHVS and CDR2 is FQNEAQ. This CDR3 is built from 14 residues. Deletions cut 2 bases from V and 8 bases from J, with 12 bases between. Written as DNA, the CDR3 is TGTGCCAGCAGCTTAAAGGACAGATGGGAAAAACTGTTTTTT. Amino acids: CASSLKDRWEKLFF.

There are a few counts of this clonotype. V gene TRBV6-2 or TRBV6-3 combines with J gene TRBJ2-5; 9 bases map to TRBD2. Germline CDR1 is MNHEY and CDR2 is SVGEGT. Trimming cost V 7 bases and J 5 bases; bases outside gene matches: 8. The CDR3 runs to 14 residues. Here the CDR3 DNA reads TGTGCCAGCAACCCCGGGACTAGCCACGAGACCCAGTACTTC. Its protein is CASNPGTSHETQYF.